One sample yielded the 12 T cell receptor beta chains listed below, sequenced in a study of blood T cell repertoires in COVID-19. Sequenced by immunoSEQ multiplex PCR; TCRdb stores in-frame clones only, minus some. The table has over 200,000 clones, around 80% seen once. Sequencing was performed on peripheral blood. The receptors stem from an elderly woman with active or convalescent COVID-19.

V and J are TRBV4-3 and TRBJ1-2, with 7 bases identical to TRBD1. The V segment lost 1 base and the J segment 8 bases; nucleotides outside the gene matches: 4. In germline, CDR1 is LGHNA, CDR2 YSLEER. The length of the CDR3 is 13 residues. In nucleotides, the CDR3 is TGCGCCAGCAGCCAAGGACAGGGCCTAGGCTACACCTTC. Amino acid sequence: CASSQGQGLGYTF.

The V gene is TRBV7-2, the J gene TRBJ1-4, with 8 bases aligning to TRBD1. The germline V gene encodes CDR1 SGHTA and CDR2 FQGNSA. CDR3 length: 19 amino acids. The V gene end was trimmed by 5 bases and the J gene end by 7 bases; junction bases not matched to a gene: 21. The DNA of the CDR3 is TGTGCCAGCAGCCCCCGAACCTGGACAGGGATAACTAGGGTTGAAAAACTGTTTTTT. Protein product: CASSPRTWTGITRVEKLFF.

The chain employs TRBV18 and TRBJ2-1; 11 bases line up with TRBD2. This CDR3 is built from 15 residues. Germline V lookup: CDR1 KGHSH, CDR2 LQKENI. V lost 3 bases, J lost 3 bases, and 1 base stayed unmatched. In nucleotides, the CDR3 is TGTGCCAGCTCACCGGGACTAGCGGACTACAATGAGCAGTTCTTC. This translates into CASSPGLADYNEQFF. Together with reference TRBV18 and TRBJ2-1, the CDR3 gives the full variable domain: NAGVMQNPRHLVRRRGQEARLRCSPMKGHSHVYWYRQLPEEGLKFMVYLQKENIIDESGMPKERFSAEFPKEGPSILRIQQVVRGDSAAYFCASSPGLADYNEQFFGPGTRLTVL.

This clone came up a few times. This chain links TRBV6-6 with TRBJ1-4; the D is unclear. CDR1 and CDR2 from the germline V gene are MNHNY and SVGAGI (reference sequence). The CDR3 is made up of 14 amino acids. The V end was cut by 7 bases, the J end by 7 bases, with 16 bases between. The CDR3 DNA reads as TGTGCCAGCACAGTTACATCGGGAGCTGAAAAACTGTTTTTT. Translated, it gives CASTVTSGAEKLFF.

On this clone: The same CDR3 arises from other DNA sequences in this sample as well. The V gene is TRBV7-2, the J gene TRBJ2-3; a possible D gene is TRBD2 (6 bases). The V end lost 3 bases, the J end lost 5 bases, and 9 bases lay between the germline ends. The germline V gene encodes CDR1 SGHTA and CDR2 FQGNSA. CDR3 length equals 13 residues. The CDR3 loop is CASSLAGLDTQYF. The CDR3 region has the DNA TGTGCCAGCAGCTTGGCGGGGCTAGATACGCAGTATTTT. Full variable domain (remainder filled in from reference TRBV7-2 and TRBJ2-3): GAGVSQSPSNKVTEKGKDVELRCDPISGHTALYWYRQSLGQGLEFLIYFQGNSAPDKSGLPSDRFSAERTGGSVSTLTIQRTQQEDSAVYLCASSLAGLDTQYFGPGTRLTVL.

The chain recombines TRBV28 with TRBJ1-2; D possibly corresponds to TRBD1 (5 bases). V shed 5 bases and J shed 1 base, with 11 bases lying between them. Germline V gene data show CDR1 as MDHEN and CDR2 as SYDVKM. The CDR3 loop spans 14 amino acids. The CDR3 DNA reads TGTGCCAGCAGTAGGACATCTTTTAACTATGGCTACACCTTC. Translation gives CASSRTSFNYGYTF.

The CDR3 region has the DNA TGTGCCAGCAGTGACAGGGACAGGGCTTCGAGCTCTGGAAACACCATATATTTT. Protein product: CASSDRDRASSSGNTIYF. V usage is TRBV2 and J usage is TRBJ1-3; the match to TRBD1 covers 9 bases. The CDR3 has 18 amino acids. CDR1 SNHLY and CDR2 FYNNEI come from the germline V gene. Trimming cost V 3 bases and J 0 bases; bases outside gene matches: 9.

This sequence joins TRBV5-6 and TRBJ2-2; 9 bases map to TRBD1. Germline CDR1 and CDR2: SGHDT and YYEEEE. The CDR3 has 13 residues. The V gene end was trimmed by 5 bases and the J gene end by 6 bases; junction bases not matched to a gene: 2. CDR3 DNA: TGTGCCAGCAGAAGGACAGGGGCCGGGGAGCTGTTTTTT. This encodes CASRRTGAGELFF.

The gene calls are TRBV19 and TRBJ2-2, with 7 positions matching TRBD1. Per germline, CDR1 LNHDA and CDR2 SQIVND (reference sequence). The junction had 5 bases not matched to a gene; V was cut back by 6 bases and J by 1 base. CDR3 length: 15 amino acids. CDR3 loop: CASRWGQWNTGELFF. In DNA form, the CDR3 reads TGTGCCAGTAGATGGGGACAGTGGAACACCGGGGAGCTGTTTTTT. The full variable domain, in which reference TRBV19 and TRBJ2-2 provide the parts outside the CDR3, is DGGITQSPKYLFRKEGQNVTLSCEQNLNHDAMYWYRQDPGQGLRLIYYSQIVNDFQKGDIAEGYSVSREKKESFPLTVTSAQKNPTAFYLCASRWGQWNTGELFFGEGSRLTVL.

The rearrangement joins TRBV11-2 to TRBJ2-1; 10 bases agree with TRBD2. Germline-derived CDR1 and CDR2 are SGHAT and FQNNGV. V gave up 2 bases and J gave up 7 bases; unmatched junction bases: 17. CDR3 size: 19 residues. The DNA of the CDR3 is TGTGCCAGCAGCTTATGGCCAGCGGGAGGGCCGCCTACTACAAATGAGCAGTTCTTC. Translation: CASSLWPAGGPPTTNEQFF.

The chain uses TRBV6-2 or TRBV6-3 and TRBJ2-7; 11 bases are a match to TRBD2. Germline CDR1 reads MNHEY; CDR2 reads SVGEGT. The ends lost 5 bases at V and 2 bases at J; junction bases unmatched: 5. CDR3 size: 15 residues. The CDR3 reads CASSQGLAGTYEQYF. CDR3 sequence (DNA): TGTGCCAGCAGTCAAGGACTAGCGGGTACCTACGAGCAGTACTTC.

The table lists this clone with a few counts. The DNA for the CDR3 is TGTGCCAGCAGCCCCGGAGGAGCTTCCTATGGCTACACCTTC. Its translation is CASSPGGASYGYTF. The rearrangement joins TRBV7-2 to TRBJ1-2, with D unresolved. Germline V lookup: CDR1 SGHTA, CDR2 FQGNSA. The CDR3 extends over 14 amino acids. Trimming took 5 bases from V and 4 from J, leaving 14 bases between them.